This T cell receptor beta chain was observed in a study of blood T cells in healthy people across ages (dated by TCRdb to about 2015). Study-level background: In model experiments, roughly one uniquely barcoded TCR beta cDNA molecule per two T cells was captured by template switching. Age-related changes in TCR beta repertoire diversity were measured in the study by deep sequencing normalized with unique cDNA molecular identifiers. The donors were split into four age groups: young (average around 15 years), middle-aged (more than 35), aged (over 55) and long-lived (under 90). To avoid experimental bias, donors of different ages were spread randomly across the sequencing lanes. Two additional independent replicas of 1 million unique cDNA reads from the same blood draw were analyzed for two donors (one aged 18 to 30 and one aged 80 or older). What the research found in general, with its limitations: Observed TCR beta diversity per million T cells fell roughly linearly with age, and a significant reduction was already apparent by age around 44. Since profiling was done on bulk unsorted PBMCs, naive and antigen-experienced compartments could not be conclusively compared. A strong correlation was found between observed TCR beta diversity and the percentage of naive T cells measured by flow cytometry. The long-lived group showed more naive CD4+ T cells, fewer expanded clones and increased TCR diversity than the aged group, suggesting age selection. Donor CMV infection status was unknown, potentially confounding age-related changes in expanded clonotypes. Estimates of total diversity from one million sequenced T cells were regarded as lower bounds and underestimates.

The method behind the library was 5' RACE. These reads were obtained on an Illumina HiSeq 2500. A second roughly 7 to 11 cycle PCR used a sample-barcoded 5' primer and a J-beta primer mix. A unique molecular identifier was introduced onto each TCR beta cDNA molecule by a template-switch 5' adaptor carrying 12 random nucleotides. Each sample yielded at least 3 million CDR3-containing paired-end reads. First-strand cDNA was synthesized from all RNA with the Mint cDNA synthesis kit, primed by a TRBC-specific oligonucleotide. Following uracil-DNA glycosylase treatment, a first 18-cycle PCR with universal primers M1SS and BC2_uni_R was performed on all cDNA. The published analysis was carried out like this. Each sample was normalized by randomly selecting 1 million high-quality reads, each carrying a distinct molecular identifier. Reads sharing molecular identifiers were discarded rather than binned into consensus sequences. CDR3 identification, clonotype clustering and error correction used MiTCR with a Q25 quality threshold and the strictest error-elimination algorithm. A nonparametric unseen species model with Euler transformation was used to estimate a lower bound on total TCR beta diversity. TCRdb passed the public sequencing reads through fastp at Q25 and MiXCR, retaining productive beta sequences. For every CDR3 protein sequence, its rows merge into one entry that carries the most common genes and DNA. The V and J calls and clone size are TCRdb's, not the authors'. Across this sample there are around 580,000 distinct CDR3 sequences, with more than 45% seen only once. The ten largest make up approximately 23% of the sample.

The 39 donors, aged roughly 6 to 95 years, were systemically healthy Caucasian individuals from Russia. Each donor gave ten milliliters of peripheral blood, collected into EDTA-treated Vacutainer tubes. Ficoll-Paque density-gradient centrifugation was used to isolate PBMCs, with at least 7 million obtained per sample. Trizol reagent was used to extract total RNA from PBMCs, with at least 6 micrograms per sample. Naive CD45RAhigh/CD27high T cell percentages were measured by flow cytometry on a PBMC aliquot from every donor. This clonotype appeared a few times. The antigen it recognizes is unknown. No base-level quality is on record; no much larger clone is a single base apart. The CDR3 covers 12 residues, taking in both the cysteine and the phenylalanine. Solely the CDR3 DNA is kept, with 36 bases framed from the first base. Trimming at the junction amounts to 6 bases on V and 9 bases on J, and the germline ends lie 12 bases apart.

Sequencing used blood. This sequence was found in a man older than 75 in good health. This sequence uses TRBV6-7 and TRBJ2-1; too little of a D gene remains to name it. TRBV6-7 is designated an ORF whose function remains uncertain. The base sequence is TGTGCCAGCAGGCTATCCCTCATTGAGCAGTTCTTC. Its coded protein is CASRLSLIEQFF.